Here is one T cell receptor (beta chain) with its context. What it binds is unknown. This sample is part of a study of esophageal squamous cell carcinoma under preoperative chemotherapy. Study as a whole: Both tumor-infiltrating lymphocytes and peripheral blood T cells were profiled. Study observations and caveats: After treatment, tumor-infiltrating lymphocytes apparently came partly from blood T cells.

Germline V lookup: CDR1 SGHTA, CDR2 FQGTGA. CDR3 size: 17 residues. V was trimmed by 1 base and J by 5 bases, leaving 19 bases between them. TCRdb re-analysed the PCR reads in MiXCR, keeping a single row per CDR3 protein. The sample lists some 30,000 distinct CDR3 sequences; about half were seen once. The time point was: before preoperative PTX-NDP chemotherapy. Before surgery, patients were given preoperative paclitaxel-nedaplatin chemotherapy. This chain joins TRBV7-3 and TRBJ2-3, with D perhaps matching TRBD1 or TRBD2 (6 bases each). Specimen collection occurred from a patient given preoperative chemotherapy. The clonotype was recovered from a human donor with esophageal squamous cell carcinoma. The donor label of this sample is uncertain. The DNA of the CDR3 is TGTGCCAGCAGCTTAATCCTACGAGGCGAGGGGGGAGATACGCAGTATTTT. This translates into CASSLILRGEGGDTQYF.